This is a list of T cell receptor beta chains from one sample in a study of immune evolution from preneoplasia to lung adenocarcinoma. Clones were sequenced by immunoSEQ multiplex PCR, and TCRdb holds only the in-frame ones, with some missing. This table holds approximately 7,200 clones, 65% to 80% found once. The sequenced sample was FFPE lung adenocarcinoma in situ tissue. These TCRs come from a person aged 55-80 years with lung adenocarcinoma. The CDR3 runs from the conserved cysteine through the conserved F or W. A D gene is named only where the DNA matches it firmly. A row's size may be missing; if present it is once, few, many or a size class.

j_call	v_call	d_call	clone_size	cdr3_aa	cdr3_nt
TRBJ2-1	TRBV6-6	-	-	CASSTYNEQFF	TGTGCCAGCAGTACCTACAATGAGCAGTTCTTC
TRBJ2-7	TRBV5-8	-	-	CASSYSYEQYF	TGTGCCAGCAGCTATTCCTACGAGCAGTACTTC
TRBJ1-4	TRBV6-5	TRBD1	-	CASSYGDSRNEKLFF	TGTGCCAGCAGTTATGGGGACAGCAGAAATGAAAAACTGTTTTTT
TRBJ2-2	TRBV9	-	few	CASSEPPPGELFF	TGTGCCAGCAGCGAGCCCCCCCCCGGGGAGCTGTTTTTT
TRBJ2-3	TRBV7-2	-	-	CASSLAGGLTSTDTQYF	TGTGCCAGCAGCTTAGCAGGGGGGCTCACTAGCACAGATACGCAGTATTTT
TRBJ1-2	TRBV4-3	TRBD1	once	CASRDRGDYGYTF	TGCGCCAGCCGAGACAGGGGCGACTATGGCTACACCTTC
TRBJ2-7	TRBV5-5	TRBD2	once	CASSLTSGAREQYF	TGTGCCAGCAGCTTGACCAGCGGGGCAAGGGAGCAGTACTTC
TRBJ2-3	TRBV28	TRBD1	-	CASSFQGENTDTQYF	TGTGCCAGCAGTTTTCAGGGGGAGAACACAGATACGCAGTATTTT
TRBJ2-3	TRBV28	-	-	CASSLRGPSTDTQYF	TGTGCCAGCAGTTTACGGGGACCTAGCACAGATACGCAGTATTTT
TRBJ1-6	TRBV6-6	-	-	CASSGDAGYSPLHF	TGTGCCAGCAGTGGGGATGCAGGATATTCACCCCTCCACTTT
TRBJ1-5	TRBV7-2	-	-	CASSLVWASNQPQHF	TGTGCCAGCAGCTTAGTATGGGCATCCAATCAGCCCCAGCATTTT
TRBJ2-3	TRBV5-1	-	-	CASSLAGVRTDTQYF	TGCGCCAGCAGCTTGGCCGGGGTAAGGACAGATACGCAGTATTTT
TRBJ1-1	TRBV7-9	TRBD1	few	CASSLRGQGRGAEAFF	TGTGCCAGCAGCTTAAGGGGACAGGGTCGTGGGGCTGAAGCTTTCTTT
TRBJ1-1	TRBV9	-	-	CASSVGQGSTEAFF	TGTGCCAGCAGCGTAGGGCAGGGGAGCACTGAAGCTTTCTTT
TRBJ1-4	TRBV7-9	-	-	CASSLIGTDEKLFF	TGTGCCAGCAGCTTAATTGGGACTGATGAAAAACTGTTTTTT
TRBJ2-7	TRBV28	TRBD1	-	CASSPPPGTGGYEQYF	TGTGCCAGCAGTCCTCCCCCCGGGACAGGGGGCTACGAGCAGTACTTC
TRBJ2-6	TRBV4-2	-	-	CASSQGGSGANVLTF	TGTGCCAGCAGCCAAGGTGGATCCGGGGCCAACGTCCTGACTTTC
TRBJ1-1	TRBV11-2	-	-	CASSLRGSAEAFF	TGTGCCAGCAGCTTACGGGGGTCCGCTGAAGCTTTCTTT
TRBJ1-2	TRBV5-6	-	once	CASSLEQTWGHDGYTF	TGTGCCAGCAGCTTAGAACAAACGTGGGGCCACGATGGCTACACCTTC
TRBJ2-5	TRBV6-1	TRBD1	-	CASSYRGAQETQYF	TGTGCCAGCAGCTACAGGGGGGCCCAAGAGACCCAGTACTTC
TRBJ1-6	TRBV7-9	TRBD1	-	CASSLTGPRDSGSPLHF	TGTGCCAGCAGCTTAACCGGCCCCCGGGACAGCGGTTCACCCCTCCACTTT
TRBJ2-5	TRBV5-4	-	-	CASRPGQTSETQYF	TGTGCCAGCAGACCGGGACAAACGTCAGAGACCCAGTACTTC
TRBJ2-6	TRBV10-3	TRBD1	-	CAISVTGTATSGANVLTF	TGTGCCATCAGTGTAACCGGGACAGCCACATCTGGGGCCAACGTCCTGACTTTC
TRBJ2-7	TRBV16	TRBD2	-	CASSPPGPGRRYF	TGTGCCAGCAGCCCCCCGGGGCCCGGGAGGCGGTACTTC
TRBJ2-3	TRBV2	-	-	CASSASDTQYF	TGTGCCAGCAGTGCCTCAGATACGCAGTATTTT
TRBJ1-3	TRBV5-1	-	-	CASRGGAAGNTIYF	TGCGCCAGCCGGGGGGGCGCAGCTGGAAACACCATATATTTT
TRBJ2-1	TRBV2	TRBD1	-	CASSEGQGAQFPFF	TGTGCCAGCAGCGAGGGACAGGGGGCGCAGTTTCCGTTCTTC
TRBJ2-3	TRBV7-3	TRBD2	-	CASTSAGGTDTQYF	TGTGCCAGCACCTCGGCGGGGGGCACAGATACGCAGTATTTT
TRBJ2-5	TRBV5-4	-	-	CASSNARSGRRETQYF	TGTGCCAGCAGCAATGCCCGGTCCGGGCGACGGGAGACCCAGTACTTC
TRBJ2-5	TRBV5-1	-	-	CASSRGDGQETQYF	TGCGCCAGCAGCAGAGGGGACGGGCAAGAGACCCAGTACTTC
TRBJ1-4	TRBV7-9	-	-	CASSSPATNEKLFF	TGTGCCAGCAGCTCCCCTGCAACTAATGAAAAACTGTTTTTT
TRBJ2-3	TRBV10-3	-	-	CAIRDGGGDTQYF	TGTGCCATCAGGGACGGGGGAGGAGATACGCAGTATTTT
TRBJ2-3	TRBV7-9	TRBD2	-	CASSGPGLAFTDTQYF	TGTGCCAGCAGCGGTCCGGGACTAGCTTTCACAGATACGCAGTATTTT
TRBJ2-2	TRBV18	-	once	CASSPRDSGAPGELFF	TGTGCCAGCTCACCTCGGGATTCAGGAGCCCCCGGGGAGCTGTTTTTT
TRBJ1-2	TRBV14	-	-	CASSQFLGGLSGYTF	TGTGCCAGCAGCCAGTTTCTCGGGGGGCTAAGTGGCTACACCTTC
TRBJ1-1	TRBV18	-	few	CASSPPSAGSNTEAFF	TGTGCCAGCTCACCCCCGTCGGCAGGGTCGAACACTGAAGCTTTCTTT
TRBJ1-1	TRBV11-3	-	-	CASSLGTGTEAFF	TGTGCCAGCAGCTTAGGTACCGGGACAGAAGCTTTCTTT
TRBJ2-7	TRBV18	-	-	CASSPEAKLEQYF	TGTGCCAGCTCACCGGAGGCCAAACTCGAGCAGTACTTC
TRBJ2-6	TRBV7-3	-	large	CASSYSGQASNVLTF	TGTGCCAGCAGCTACTCAGGCCAGGCCTCCAACGTCCTGACTTTC
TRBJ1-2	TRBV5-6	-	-	CASSFGGAYGYTF	TGTGCCAGCAGCTTCGGAGGGGCGTATGGCTACACCTTC
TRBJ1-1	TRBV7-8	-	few	CASSPQIMNTEAFF	TGTGCCAGCAGCCCCCAAATTATGAACACTGAAGCTTTCTTT
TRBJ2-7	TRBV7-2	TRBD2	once	CASSLESGGASSYEQYF	TGTGCCAGCAGCTTAGAATCCGGGGGGGCCTCGTCCTACGAGCAGTACTTC
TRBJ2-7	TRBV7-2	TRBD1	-	CASSPTGSPYEQYF	TGTGCCAGCAGCCCGACAGGGAGCCCCTACGAGCAGTACTTC
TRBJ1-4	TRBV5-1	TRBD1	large	CASSQGTGGREKLFF	TGCGCCAGCAGCCAAGGGACAGGGGGCAGGGAAAAACTGTTTTTT
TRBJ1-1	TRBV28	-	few	CASSIQTGNTEAFF	TGTGCCAGTTCGATCCAGACAGGGAACACTGAAGCTTTCTTT
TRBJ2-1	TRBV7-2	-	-	CASSQVTSGEQFF	TGTGCCAGCAGTCAAGTGACAAGCGGGGAGCAGTTCTTC